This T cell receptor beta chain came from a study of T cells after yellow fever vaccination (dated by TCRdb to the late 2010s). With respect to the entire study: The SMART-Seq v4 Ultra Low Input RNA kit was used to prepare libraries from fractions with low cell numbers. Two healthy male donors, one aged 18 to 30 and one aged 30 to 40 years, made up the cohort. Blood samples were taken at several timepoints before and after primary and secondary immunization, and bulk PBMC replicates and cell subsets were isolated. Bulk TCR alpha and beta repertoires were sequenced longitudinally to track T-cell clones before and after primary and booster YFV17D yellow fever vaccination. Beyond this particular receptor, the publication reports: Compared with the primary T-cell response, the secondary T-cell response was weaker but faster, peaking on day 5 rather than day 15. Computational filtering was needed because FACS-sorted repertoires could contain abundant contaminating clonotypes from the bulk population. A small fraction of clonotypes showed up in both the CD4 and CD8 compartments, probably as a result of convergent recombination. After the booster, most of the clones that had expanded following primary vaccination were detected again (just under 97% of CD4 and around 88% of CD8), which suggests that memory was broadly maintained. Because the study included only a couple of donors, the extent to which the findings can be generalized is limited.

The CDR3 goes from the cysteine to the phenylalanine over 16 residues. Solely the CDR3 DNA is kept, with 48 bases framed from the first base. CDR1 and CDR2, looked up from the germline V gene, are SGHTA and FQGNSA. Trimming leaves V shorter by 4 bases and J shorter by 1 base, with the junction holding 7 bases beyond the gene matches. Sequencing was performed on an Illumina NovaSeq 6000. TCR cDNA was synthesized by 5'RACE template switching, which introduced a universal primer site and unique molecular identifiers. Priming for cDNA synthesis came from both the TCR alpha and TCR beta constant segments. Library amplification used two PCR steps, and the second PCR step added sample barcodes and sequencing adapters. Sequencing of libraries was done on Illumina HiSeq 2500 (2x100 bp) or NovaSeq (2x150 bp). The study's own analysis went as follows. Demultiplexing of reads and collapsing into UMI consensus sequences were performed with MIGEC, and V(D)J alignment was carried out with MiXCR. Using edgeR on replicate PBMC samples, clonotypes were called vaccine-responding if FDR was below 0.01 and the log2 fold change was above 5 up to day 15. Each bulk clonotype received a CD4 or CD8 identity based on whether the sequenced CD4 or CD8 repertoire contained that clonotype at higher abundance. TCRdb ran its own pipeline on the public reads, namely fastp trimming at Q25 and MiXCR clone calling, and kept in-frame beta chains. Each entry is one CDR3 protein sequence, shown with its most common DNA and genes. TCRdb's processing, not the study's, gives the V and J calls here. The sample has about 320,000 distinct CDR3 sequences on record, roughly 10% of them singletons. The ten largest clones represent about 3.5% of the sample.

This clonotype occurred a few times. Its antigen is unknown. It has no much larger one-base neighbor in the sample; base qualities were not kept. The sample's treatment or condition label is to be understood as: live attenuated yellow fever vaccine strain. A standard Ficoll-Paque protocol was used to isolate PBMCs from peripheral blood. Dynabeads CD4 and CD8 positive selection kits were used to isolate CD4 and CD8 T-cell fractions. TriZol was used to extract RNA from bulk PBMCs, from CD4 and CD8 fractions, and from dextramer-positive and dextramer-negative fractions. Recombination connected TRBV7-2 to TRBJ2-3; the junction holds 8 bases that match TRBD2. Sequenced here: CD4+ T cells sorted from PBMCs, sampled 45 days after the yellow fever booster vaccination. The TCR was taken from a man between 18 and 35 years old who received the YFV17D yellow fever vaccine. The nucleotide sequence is TGTGCCAGCAGCTCCGCCAGCGGGGGCGGCACAGATACGCAGTATTTT. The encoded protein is CASSSASGGGTDTQYF.